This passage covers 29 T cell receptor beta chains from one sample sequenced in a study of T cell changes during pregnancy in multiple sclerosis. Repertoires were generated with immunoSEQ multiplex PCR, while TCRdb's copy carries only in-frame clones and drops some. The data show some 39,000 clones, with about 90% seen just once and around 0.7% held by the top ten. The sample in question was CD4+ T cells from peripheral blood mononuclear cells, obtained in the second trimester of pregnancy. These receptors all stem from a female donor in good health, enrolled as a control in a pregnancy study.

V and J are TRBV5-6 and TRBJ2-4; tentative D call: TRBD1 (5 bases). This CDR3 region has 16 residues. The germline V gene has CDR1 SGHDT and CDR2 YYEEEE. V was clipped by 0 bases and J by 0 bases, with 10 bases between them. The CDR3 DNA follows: TGTGCCAGCAGCTTGGGGGGCCCCCTAGCCAAAAACATTCAGTACTTC. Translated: CASSLGGPLAKNIQYF.

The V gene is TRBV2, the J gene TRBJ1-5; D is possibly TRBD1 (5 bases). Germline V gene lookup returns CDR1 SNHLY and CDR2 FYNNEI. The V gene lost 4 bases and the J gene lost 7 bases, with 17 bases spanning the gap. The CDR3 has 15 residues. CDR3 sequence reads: CASSGTSIGGQPQHF. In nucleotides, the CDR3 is TGTGCCAGCAGTGGAACGTCTATCGGGGGACAGCCCCAGCATTTT.

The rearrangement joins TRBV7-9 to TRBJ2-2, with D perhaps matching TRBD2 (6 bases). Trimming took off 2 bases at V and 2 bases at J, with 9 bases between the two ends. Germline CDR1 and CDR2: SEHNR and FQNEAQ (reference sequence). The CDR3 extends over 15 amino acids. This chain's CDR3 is CASSLLGGNTGELFF. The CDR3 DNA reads TGTGCCAGCAGCTTATTGGGGGGAAACACCGGGGAGCTGTTTTTT. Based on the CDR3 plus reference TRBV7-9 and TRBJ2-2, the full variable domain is DTGVSQNPRHKITKRGQNVTFRCDPISEHNRLYWYRQTLGQGPEFLTYFQNEAQLEKSRLLSDRFSAERPKGSFSTLEIQRTEQGDSAMYLCASSLLGGNTGELFFGEGSRLTVL.

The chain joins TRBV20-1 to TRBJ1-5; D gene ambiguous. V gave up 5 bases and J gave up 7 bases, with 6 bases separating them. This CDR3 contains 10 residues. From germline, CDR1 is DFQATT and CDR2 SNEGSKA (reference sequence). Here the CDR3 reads CSAGLQPQHF. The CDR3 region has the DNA TGCAGTGCTGGGCTACAGCCCCAGCATTTT.

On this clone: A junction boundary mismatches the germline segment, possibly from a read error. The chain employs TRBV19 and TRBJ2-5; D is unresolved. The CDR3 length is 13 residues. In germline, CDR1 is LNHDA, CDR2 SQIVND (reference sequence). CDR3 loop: CATSARRPLNSHF. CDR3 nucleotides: TGTGCCACCAGCGCACGGCGTCCCCTCAATTCGCACTTC.

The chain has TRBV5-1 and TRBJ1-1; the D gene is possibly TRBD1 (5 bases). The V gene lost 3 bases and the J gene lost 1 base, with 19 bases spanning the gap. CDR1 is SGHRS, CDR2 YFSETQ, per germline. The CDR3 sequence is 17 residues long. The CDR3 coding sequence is TGCGCCAGCAGCTCCGCTTCCGGGAGGGGCCCGAACACTGAAGCTTTCTTT. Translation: CASSSASGRGPNTEAFF.

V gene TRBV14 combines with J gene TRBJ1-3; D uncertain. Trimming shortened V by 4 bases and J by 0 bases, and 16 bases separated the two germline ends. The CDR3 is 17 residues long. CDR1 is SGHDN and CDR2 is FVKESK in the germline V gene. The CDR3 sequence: CASSLIAGADSGNTIYF. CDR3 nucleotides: TGTGCCAGCAGCCTGATTGCGGGCGCTGACTCTGGAAACACCATATATTTT.

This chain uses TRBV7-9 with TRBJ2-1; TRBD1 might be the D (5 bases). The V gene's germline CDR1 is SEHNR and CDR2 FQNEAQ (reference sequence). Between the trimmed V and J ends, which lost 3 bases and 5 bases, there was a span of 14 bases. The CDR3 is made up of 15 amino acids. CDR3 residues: CASSFKGQINNEQFF. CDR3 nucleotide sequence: TGTGCCAGCAGCTTCAAGGGGCAGATAAACAATGAGCAGTTCTTC.

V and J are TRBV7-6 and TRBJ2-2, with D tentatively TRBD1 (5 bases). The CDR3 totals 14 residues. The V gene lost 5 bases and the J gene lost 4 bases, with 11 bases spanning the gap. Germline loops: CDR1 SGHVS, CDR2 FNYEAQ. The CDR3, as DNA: TGTGCCAGCAGCCTGGACATGAGCACCGGGGAGCTGTTTTTT. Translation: CASSLDMSTGELFF. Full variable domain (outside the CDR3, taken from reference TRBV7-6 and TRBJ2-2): GAGVSQSPRYKVTKRGQDVALRCDPISGHVSLYWYRQALGQGPEFLTYFNYEAQQDKSGLPNDRFSAERPEGSISTLTIQRTEQRDSAMYRCASSLDMSTGELFFGEGSRLTVL.

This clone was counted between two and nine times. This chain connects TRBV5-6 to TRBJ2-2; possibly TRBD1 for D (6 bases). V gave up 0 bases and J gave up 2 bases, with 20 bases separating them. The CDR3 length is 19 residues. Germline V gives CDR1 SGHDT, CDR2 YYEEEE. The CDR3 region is CASSLEGTLEDRNTGELFF. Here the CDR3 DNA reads TGTGCCAGCAGCTTGGAGGGAACCCTCGAGGACAGAAACACCGGGGAGCTGTTTTTT.

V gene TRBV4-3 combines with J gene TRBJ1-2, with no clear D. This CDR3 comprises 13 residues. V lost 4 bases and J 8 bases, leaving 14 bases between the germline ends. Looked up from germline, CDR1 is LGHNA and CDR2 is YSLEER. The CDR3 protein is CASSPGFEGGYTF. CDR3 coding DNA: TGCGCCAGCAGCCCGGGGTTTGAGGGAGGCTACACCTTC.

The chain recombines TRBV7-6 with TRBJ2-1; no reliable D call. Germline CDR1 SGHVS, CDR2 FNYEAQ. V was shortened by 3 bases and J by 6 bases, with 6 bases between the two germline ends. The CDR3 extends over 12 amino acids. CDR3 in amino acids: CASSFKFNEQFF. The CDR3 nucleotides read TGTGCCAGCAGCTTCAAATTCAATGAGCAGTTCTTC.

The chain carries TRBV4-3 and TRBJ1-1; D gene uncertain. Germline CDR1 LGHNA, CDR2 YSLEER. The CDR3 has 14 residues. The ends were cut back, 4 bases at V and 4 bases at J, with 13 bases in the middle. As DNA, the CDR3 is TGCGCCAGCAGCCGCCATGAGGTGGGCACTGAAGCTTTCTTT. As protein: CASSRHEVGTEAFF.

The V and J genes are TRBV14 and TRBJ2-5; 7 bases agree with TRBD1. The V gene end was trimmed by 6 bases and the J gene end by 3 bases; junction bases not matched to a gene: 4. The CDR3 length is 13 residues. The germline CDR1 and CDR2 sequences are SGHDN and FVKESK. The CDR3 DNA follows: TGTGCCAGCAGGGACAGGTTAAAAGAGACCCAGTACTTC. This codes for CASRDRLKETQYF.

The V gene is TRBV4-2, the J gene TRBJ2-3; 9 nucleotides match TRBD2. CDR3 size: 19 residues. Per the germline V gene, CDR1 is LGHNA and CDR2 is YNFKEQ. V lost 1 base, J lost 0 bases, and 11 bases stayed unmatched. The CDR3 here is CASSQVGTSGPPSTDTQYF. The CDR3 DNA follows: TGTGCCAGCAGCCAAGTTGGAACTAGCGGGCCTCCTAGCACAGATACGCAGTATTTT.

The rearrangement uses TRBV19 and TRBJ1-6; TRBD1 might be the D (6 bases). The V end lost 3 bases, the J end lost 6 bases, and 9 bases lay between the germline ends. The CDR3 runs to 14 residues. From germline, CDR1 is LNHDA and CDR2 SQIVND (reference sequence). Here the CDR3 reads CASSMGGGNSPLHF. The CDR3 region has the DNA TGTGCCAGTAGTATGGGAGGGGGTAATTCACCCCTCCACTTT.

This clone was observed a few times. The CDR3 reads CAADNSRTSGNTGELFF. The CDR3 coding sequence is TGTGCCGCCGACAATTCACGGACTAGCGGTAACACCGGGGAGCTGTTTTTT. The chain carries TRBV21-1 and TRBJ2-2; TRBD2 is the table's D call, not checked against the DNA. TRBV21-1 is termed a pseudogene. The CDR3 is made up of 17 amino acids.

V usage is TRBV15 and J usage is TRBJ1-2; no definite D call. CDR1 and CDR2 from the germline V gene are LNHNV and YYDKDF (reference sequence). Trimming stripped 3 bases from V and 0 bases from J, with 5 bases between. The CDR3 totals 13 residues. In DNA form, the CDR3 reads TGTGCCACCAGCAGGTCCTCTAACTATGGCTACACCTTC. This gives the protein CATSRSSNYGYTF.

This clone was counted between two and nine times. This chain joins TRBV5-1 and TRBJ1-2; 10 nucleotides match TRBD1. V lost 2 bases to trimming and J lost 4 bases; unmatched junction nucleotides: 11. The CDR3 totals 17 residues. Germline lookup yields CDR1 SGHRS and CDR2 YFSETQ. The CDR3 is CASSLAGTGEATYGYTF. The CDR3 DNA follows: TGCGCCAGCAGCTTAGCCGGGACAGGGGAAGCGACCTATGGCTACACCTTC. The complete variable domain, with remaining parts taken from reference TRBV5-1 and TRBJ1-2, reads KAGVTQTPRYLIKTRGQQVTLSCSPISGHRSVSWYQQTPGQGLQFLFEYFSETQRNKGNFPGRFSGRQFSNSRSEMNVSTLELGDSALYLCASSLAGTGEATYGYTFGSGTRLTVV.

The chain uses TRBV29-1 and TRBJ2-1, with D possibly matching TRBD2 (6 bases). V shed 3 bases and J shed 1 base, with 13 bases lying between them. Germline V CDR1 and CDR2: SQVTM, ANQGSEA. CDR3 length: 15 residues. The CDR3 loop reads CSVDWGVGSYNEQFF. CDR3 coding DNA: TGCAGCGTTGATTGGGGGGTGGGATCCTACAATGAGCAGTTCTTC.

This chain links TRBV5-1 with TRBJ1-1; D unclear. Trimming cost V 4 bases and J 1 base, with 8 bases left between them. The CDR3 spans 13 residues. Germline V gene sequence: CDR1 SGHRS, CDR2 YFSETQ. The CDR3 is CASSPSENTEAFF. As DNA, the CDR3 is TGCGCCAGCAGCCCGTCAGAGAACACTGAAGCTTTCTTT.

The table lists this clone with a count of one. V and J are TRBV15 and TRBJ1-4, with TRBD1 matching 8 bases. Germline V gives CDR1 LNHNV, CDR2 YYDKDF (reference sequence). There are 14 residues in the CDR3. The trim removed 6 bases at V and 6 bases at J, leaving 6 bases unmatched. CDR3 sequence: CATRPDRVDEKLFF. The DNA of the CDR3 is TGTGCCACCAGACCGGACAGGGTAGATGAAAAACTGTTTTTT.

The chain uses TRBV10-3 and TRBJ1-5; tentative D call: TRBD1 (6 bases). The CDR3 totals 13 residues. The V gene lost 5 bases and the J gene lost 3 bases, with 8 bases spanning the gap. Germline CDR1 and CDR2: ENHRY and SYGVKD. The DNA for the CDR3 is TGTGCCATCAGTCAGGGGTTCAATCAGCCCCAGCATTTT. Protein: CAISQGFNQPQHF.

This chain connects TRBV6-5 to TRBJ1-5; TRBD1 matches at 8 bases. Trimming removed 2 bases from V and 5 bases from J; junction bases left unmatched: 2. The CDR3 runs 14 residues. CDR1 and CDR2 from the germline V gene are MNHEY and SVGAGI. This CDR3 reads CASSYMTGDQPQHF. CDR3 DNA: TGTGCCAGCAGTTACATGACAGGGGATCAGCCCCAGCATTTT.

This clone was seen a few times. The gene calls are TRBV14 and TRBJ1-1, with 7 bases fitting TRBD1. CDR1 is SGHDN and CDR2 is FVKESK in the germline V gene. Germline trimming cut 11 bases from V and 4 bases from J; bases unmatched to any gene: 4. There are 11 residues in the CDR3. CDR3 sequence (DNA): TGTGCCGGAGGGGGCTTCACTGAAGCTTTCTTT. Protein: CAGGGFTEAFF.

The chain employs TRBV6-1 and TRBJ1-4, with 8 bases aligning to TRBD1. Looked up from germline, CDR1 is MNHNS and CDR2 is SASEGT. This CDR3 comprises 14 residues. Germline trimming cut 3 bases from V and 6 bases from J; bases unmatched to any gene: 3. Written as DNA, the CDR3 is TGTGCCAGCAGTGATAGGACAGGGTATGAAAAACTGTTTTTT. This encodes CASSDRTGYEKLFF.

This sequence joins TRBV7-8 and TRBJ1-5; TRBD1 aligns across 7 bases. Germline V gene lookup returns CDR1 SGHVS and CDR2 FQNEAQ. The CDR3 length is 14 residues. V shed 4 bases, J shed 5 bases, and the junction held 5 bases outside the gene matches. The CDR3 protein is CASSSQGVHQPQHF. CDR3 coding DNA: TGTGCCAGCAGCTCGCAGGGGGTGCATCAGCCCCAGCATTTT. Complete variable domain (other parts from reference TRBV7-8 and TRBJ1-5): GAGVSQSPRYKVAKRGQDVALRCDPISGHVSLFWYQQALGQGPEFLTYFQNEAQLDKSGLPSDRFFAERPEGSVSTLKIQRTQQEDSAVYLCASSSQGVHQPQHFGDGTRLSIL.

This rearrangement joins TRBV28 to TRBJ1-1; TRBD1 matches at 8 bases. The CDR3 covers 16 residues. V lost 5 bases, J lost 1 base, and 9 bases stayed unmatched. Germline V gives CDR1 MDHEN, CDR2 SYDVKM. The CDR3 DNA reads TGTGCCAGCAGTCTCCCAGGACAGGGCCCGAACACTGAAGCTTTCTTT. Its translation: CASSLPGQGPNTEAFF.

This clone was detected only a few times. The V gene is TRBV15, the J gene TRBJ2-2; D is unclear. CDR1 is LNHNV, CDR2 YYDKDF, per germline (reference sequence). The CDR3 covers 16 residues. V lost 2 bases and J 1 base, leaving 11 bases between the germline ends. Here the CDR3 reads CATSRNPPRNTGELFF. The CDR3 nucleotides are TGTGCCACCAGCAGAAACCCCCCTAGGAACACCGGGGAGCTGTTTTTT.